This T cell receptor (beta chain) emerged from a study of blood T cells in healthy people across ages. Study outcomes and limitations: A roughly linear age-dependent decrease characterized TCR beta diversity per million T cells.

Through a sample-barcoded 5' primer and a J-beta primer mix, a second PCR was run for roughly 7 to 12 cycles. TCRdb used MiXCR to reprocess the 5' RACE reads, holding one entry per CDR3 protein. The repertoire holds around 650,000 distinct CDR3 sequences, with about 34% as singletons. Worth noting for this clonotype: Its specificity is not known.

Peripheral blood, about 10 milliliters per donor, was collected. V trimming: 5 bases; J trimming: 5 bases; junction bases outside the gene matches: 1. Germline V gene lookup returns CDR1 SGHTA and CDR2 FQGNSA. CDR3 length: 14 residues. The receptor was isolated from a woman older than 75 in good health. This chain connects TRBV7-2 to TRBJ2-2, with 11 bases aligning to TRBD1. Source material: blood. The CDR3 DNA reads as TGTGCCAGCAGCGGGACAGGGGGGACCGGGGAGCTGTTTTTT. Protein sequence: CASSGTGGTGELFF. Combining the CDR3 with reference TRBV7-2 and TRBJ2-2 gives the whole variable domain GAGVSQSPSNKVTEKGKDVELRCDPISGHTALYWYRQSLGQGLEFLIYFQGNSAPDKSGLPSDRFSAERTGGSVSTLTIQRTQQEDSAVYLCASSGTGGTGELFFGEGSRLTVL.